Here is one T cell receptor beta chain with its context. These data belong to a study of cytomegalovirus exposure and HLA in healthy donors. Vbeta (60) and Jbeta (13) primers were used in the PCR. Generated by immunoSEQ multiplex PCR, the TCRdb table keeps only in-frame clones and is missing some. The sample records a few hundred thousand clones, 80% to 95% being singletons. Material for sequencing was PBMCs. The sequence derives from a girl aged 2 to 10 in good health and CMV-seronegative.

Here the CDR3 DNA reads TGTGCCATCACCGGAACAGGGTCGAACACTGAAGCTTTCTTT. The encoded protein is CAITGTGSNTEAFF. The chain recombines TRBV10-3 with TRBJ1-1; TRBD1 might be the D (6 bases). V lost 7 bases and J 1 base, leaving 13 bases between the germline ends. The CDR3 has 14 residues. The V gene's germline CDR1 is ENHRY and CDR2 SYGVKD.